Below are 6 T cell receptor beta chains sequenced from a single sample in a study of blood T cell repertoires in COVID-19. Clones were read by immunoSEQ multiplex PCR, and TCRdb kept only the in-frame ones, dropping some. The data show about 120,000 clones, 85% to 90% seen once. The source material was peripheral blood. The receptors come from a man older than 75 with active or convalescent COVID-19.

The V call is TRBV29-1, the J call TRBJ1-2; TRBD1 matches 8 bases. CDR1 SQVTM and CDR2 ANQGSEA come from the germline V gene. This CDR3 has 13 residues. Trimming at V came to 2 bases and at J to 5 bases, leaving 4 bases not matched to a gene. The CDR3 DNA follows: TGCAGCGTTGAATGGCAGGGGGCATATGGCTACACCTTC. This gives the protein CSVEWQGAYGYTF.

The CDR3 DNA is TGTGCCAGCAGCTTAGTGGTTCGACCGCAGGGCCCCCTCCACTTT. Translating it yields CASSLVVRPQGPLHF. This sequence joins TRBV7-6 and TRBJ1-6, with a tentative D call TRBD1 (5 bases). The CDR3 runs 15 residues. Between the trimmed V and J ends, which lost 1 base and 13 bases, there was a span of 17 bases. From germline, CDR1 is SGHVS and CDR2 FNYEAQ. Filled out from reference TRBV7-6 and TRBJ1-6, the complete variable domain reads GAGVSQSPRYKVTKRGQDVALRCDPISGHVSLYWYRQALGQGPEFLTYFNYEAQQDKSGLPNDRFSAERPEGSISTLTIQRTEQRDSAMYRCASSLVVRPQGPLHFGNGTRLTVT.

This sequence joins TRBV7-2 and TRBJ2-3; D unclear. Trimming stripped 5 bases from V and 0 bases from J, with 9 bases between. Germline V gene lookup returns CDR1 SGHTA and CDR2 FQGNSA. The CDR3 is made up of 14 amino acids. The CDR3, as DNA: TGTGCCAGCAGCCAGACAACTAGCACAGATACGCAGTATTTT. Amino acid sequence: CASSQTTSTDTQYF.

The chain recombines TRBV5-1 with TRBJ2-2, with D perhaps TRBD1 (7 bases). Germline lookup yields CDR1 SGHRS and CDR2 YFSETQ. Trimming took off 5 bases at V and 4 bases at J, with 12 bases between the two ends. The CDR3 spans 14 residues. The CDR3 nucleotides read TGCGCCAGCAGGGCAGGGGGGCTCACCGGGGAGCTGTTTTTT. Its protein product is CASRAGGLTGELFF.

This chain links TRBV5-4 with TRBJ2-3; 12 bases map to TRBD2. The CDR3 is made up of 16 amino acids. V dropped 4 bases and J dropped 2; count of bases not matched to a gene: 5. The germline V gene encodes CDR1 SGHNT and CDR2 YYREEE (reference sequence). CDR3 loop: CASSRRTSGNTDTQYF. CDR3 DNA: TGTGCCAGCAGCCGTCGGACTAGCGGGAACACAGATACGCAGTATTTT.

V and J are TRBV7-2 and TRBJ2-4, with D unresolved. Germline V gene lookup returns CDR1 SGHTA and CDR2 FQGNSA. The CDR3 length is 15 residues. The germline V and J ends were trimmed by 4 bases and 0 bases, with 10 bases remaining between them. The CDR3 reads CASSSLVLAKNIQYF. CDR3 nucleotides: TGTGCCAGCAGCTCACTCGTTCTAGCCAAAAACATTCAGTACTTC.